The 21 T cell receptor beta chains below all came from one sample that was sequenced in a study of OX40 agonist ivuxolimab in advanced cancers. Libraries were prepared by immunoSEQ multiplex PCR; TCRdb keeps only in-frame clonotypes and omits some of them. Here the sample spans approximately 61,000 clones, about 88% being singletons. The material sequenced was CD4+ or CD8+ T cells sorted from blood, taken in a trial of the OX40 agonist ivuxolimab. These receptors were taken from an adult with an advanced solid tumor such as melanoma, head and neck, liver or kidney cancer.

This sequence joins TRBV13 and TRBJ2-7; D call uncertain. V gave up 3 bases and J gave up 3 bases, with 9 bases separating them. Germline V gives CDR1 PRHDT, CDR2 FYEKMQ (reference sequence). This CDR3 contains 13 residues. This chain's CDR3 is CASSFTGGYEQYF. DNA of the CDR3: TGTGCCAGCAGCTTTACGGGTGGCTACGAGCAGTACTTC. Full variable domain (remainder filled in from reference TRBV13 and TRBJ2-7): AAGVIQSPRHLIKEKRETATLKCYPIPRHDTVYWYQQGPGQDPQFLISFYEKMQSDKGSIPDRFSAQQFSDYHSELNMSSLELGDSALYFCASSFTGGYEQYFGPGTRLTVT.

The rearrangement links TRBV7-3 to TRBJ2-5; 12 bases align to TRBD2. CDR1 and CDR2 (germline): SGHTA, FQGTGA. CDR3 size: 16 residues. J lost 6 bases, V lost 5 bases, and 10 bases had no gene match. CDR3 sequence: CASSLSTSGSQKTQYF. DNA of the CDR3: TGTGCCAGCAGCCTCTCGACTAGCGGGAGTCAGAAGACCCAGTACTTC.

J is TRBJ2-2 and V is TRBV6-5; D is ambiguous. The germline CDR1 and CDR2 sequences are MNHEY and SVGAGI. Trimming stripped 5 bases from V and 6 bases from J, with 16 bases between. The CDR3 extends over 15 amino acids. The CDR3 sequence is CASSALSSAPGELFF. The CDR3 coding sequence is TGTGCCAGCAGTGCCCTTTCTAGTGCTCCCGGGGAGCTGTTTTTT.

This clone was found a few times. This chain connects TRBV6-5 to TRBJ2-1, with TRBD1 identical over 12 bases. This CDR3 contains 16 residues. Germline V CDR1 and CDR2: MNHEY, SVGAGI. Trimming removed 2 bases from V and 5 bases from J; junction bases left unmatched: 4. CDR3 coding DNA: TGTGCCAGCAGTTACGAGGGACAGGGGGCGAACAATGAGCAGTTCTTC. It specifies CASSYEGQGANNEQFF.

The chain carries TRBV2 and TRBJ2-5; D might be TRBD1 (6 bases). Trimming removed 8 bases at V and 0 bases at J, with 7 bases between. The length of the CDR3 is 12 residues. Germline assignment: CDR1 SNHLY and CDR2 FYNNEI. The CDR3 region is CASQGYQETQYF. CDR3 nucleotides: TGTGCCAGCCAGGGGTACCAAGAGACCCAGTACTTC.

The rearrangement uses TRBV6-5 and TRBJ2-7; TRBD1 agrees at 7 bases. Germline loops: CDR1 MNHEY, CDR2 SVGAGI. The CDR3 spans 15 residues. V was clipped by 0 bases and J by 0 bases; unmatched bases: 2. The CDR3 is CASSYSWDSSYEQYF. DNA for the CDR3: TGTGCCAGCAGTTACTCGTGGGACAGCTCCTACGAGCAGTACTTC.

The V and J genes are TRBV18 and TRBJ1-2; D remains ambiguous. V shed 5 bases and J shed 3 bases, with 16 bases lying between them. The CDR3 is 15 residues long. In germline, CDR1 is KGHSH, CDR2 LQKENI. CDR3 sequence (DNA): TGTGCCAGCTCATCTACTGACGAGGCGTACTATGGCTACACCTTC. It codes for CASSSTDEAYYGYTF.

The chain carries TRBV27 and TRBJ2-7, with unresolved D. The ends were cut back, 6 bases at V and 2 bases at J, with 14 bases in the middle. Germline V gene sequence: CDR1 MNHEY, CDR2 SMNVEV (reference sequence). The CDR3 covers 14 residues. The CDR3: CASRALERPYEQYF. The CDR3 nucleotides read TGTGCCAGCAGGGCTCTGGAACGCCCCTACGAGCAGTACTTC.

The V gene is TRBV7-9, the J gene TRBJ2-1; D possibly uses TRBD1 or TRBD2 (5 bases each). In germline, CDR1 is SEHNR, CDR2 FQNEAQ (reference sequence). Trimming took 5 bases from V and 7 from J, leaving 18 bases between them. The CDR3 has 15 residues. In DNA, the CDR3 is TGTGCCAGCAGCCTCGGGGCAGGGAGATTGAATGAGCAGTTCTTC. Residues: CASSLGAGRLNEQFF.

The chain has TRBV11-3 and TRBJ2-3; the match to TRBD2 covers 7 bases. This CDR3 is 16 amino acids long. Germline CDR1 and CDR2: SGHNT and YENEEA. V dropped 1 base and J dropped 4; count of bases not matched to a gene: 8. The CDR3, as DNA: TGTGCCAGCAGCTTAGTATCTCGCGGGAGCTCAGATACGCAGTATTTT. Translated, it gives CASSLVSRGSSDTQYF.

The V gene is TRBV5-6, the J gene TRBJ2-1; a weak D match, TRBD2 (5 bases). The CDR3 spans 15 residues. Between the trimmed V and J ends, which lost 5 bases and 9 bases, there was a span of 21 bases. From germline, CDR1 is SGHDT and CDR2 YYEEEE. The CDR3 DNA follows: TGTGCCAGCAGTGTGACGGTAACCCGGGGAAGTGAGCAGTTCTTC. Translated: CASSVTVTRGSEQFF.

This chain joins TRBV27 and TRBJ2-7; maybe TRBD2 (6 bases). This CDR3 spans 13 amino acids. The germline gives CDR1 MNHEY, CDR2 SMNVEV (reference sequence). Trimming pared 3 bases from V and 4 bases from J, leaving 10 bases between. CDR3 nucleotide sequence: TGTGCCAGCAGTTTCGAACGGGGGTACGAGCAGTACTTC. It translates to CASSFERGYEQYF.

This clone came up a few times. This chain joins TRBV29-1 and TRBJ2-7; no firm D call. The germline gives CDR1 SQVTM, CDR2 ANQGSEA. Trimming shortened V by 4 bases and J by 6 bases, and 16 bases separated the two germline ends. The CDR3 totals 13 residues. CDR3 region: CSVVLENTAEQYF. For the CDR3, the DNA is TGCAGCGTTGTTTTGGAAAATACGGCCGAGCAGTACTTC.

This clone was found a few times. The chain uses TRBV7-9 and TRBJ1-2; TRBD1 agrees at 8 bases. CDR3 length: 14 amino acids. Germline CDR1 and CDR2: SEHNR and FQNEAQ (reference sequence). V was clipped by 4 bases and J by 3 bases; unmatched bases: 4. The CDR3 bases are TGTGCCAGCAGCTACGGACAGGGCGACTATGGCTACACCTTC. Its protein product is CASSYGQGDYGYTF.

The rearrangement links TRBV18 to TRBJ2-3; 12 bases agree with TRBD2. The CDR3 has 16 residues. Trimming at V came to 3 bases and at J to 4 bases, leaving 5 bases not matched to a gene. Per the germline V gene, CDR1 is KGHSH and CDR2 is LQKENI. The CDR3 region has the DNA TGTGCCAGCTCACCCGAGACTAGCGGGAGAGCAGATACGCAGTATTTT. Encoded protein: CASSPETSGRADTQYF. Supplemented by reference TRBV18 and TRBJ2-3, the full variable domain reads NAGVMQNPRHLVRRRGQEARLRCSPMKGHSHVYWYRQLPEEGLKFMVYLQKENIIDESGMPKERFSAEFPKEGPSILRIQQVVRGDSAAYFCASSPETSGRADTQYFGPGTRLTVL.

CDR3 DNA: TGTGCCAGCAGCTTAATGGCTTACGAGCAGTACTTC. Encoded protein: CASSLMAYEQYF. V and J are TRBV11-2 and TRBJ2-7; unclear D gene. The V end lost 2 bases, the J end lost 4 bases, and 6 bases lay between the germline ends. CDR1 SGHAT and CDR2 FQNNGV come from the germline V gene. CDR3 length: 12 residues.

The V and J genes are TRBV6-5 and TRBJ2-5, with 11 positions matching TRBD2. The CDR3 sequence is 15 residues long. V shed 6 bases and J 5 bases; nucleotides not matched to a gene: 8. Germline V CDR1 and CDR2: MNHEY, SVGAGI. The CDR3 loop reads CASSALAGGWETQYF. The CDR3 DNA reads as TGTGCCAGCAGCGCCCTAGCGGGAGGTTGGGAGACCCAGTACTTC.

This rearrangement joins TRBV4-3 to TRBJ2-2; D unresolved. V was cut by 0 bases and J by 7 bases, with 12 bases left in between. Per the germline V gene, CDR1 is LGHNA and CDR2 is YSLEER. The CDR3 runs to 15 residues. The CDR3 sequence is CASSQEAELGGELFF. In nucleotides, the CDR3 is TGCGCCAGCAGCCAAGAGGCAGAGTTGGGCGGGGAGCTGTTTTTT.

V is TRBV7-9 and J is TRBJ2-2; TRBD1 matches 7 bases. The V segment lost 10 bases and the J segment 2 bases; nucleotides outside the gene matches: 7. CDR3 size: 14 residues. From germline, CDR1 is SEHNR and CDR2 FQNEAQ (reference sequence). The CDR3 DNA follows: TGTGCCACCTCCGGGACAGCCAACACCGGGGAGCTGTTTTTT. Its translation is CATSGTANTGELFF.

The CDR3 reads CASSLLQEAFF. The CDR3, as DNA: TGTGCCAGCAGCTTACTCCAGGAAGCTTTCTTT. The chain links TRBV7-9 to TRBJ1-1; D ambiguous. Germline assignment: CDR1 SEHNR and CDR2 FQNEAQ (reference sequence). The CDR3 runs 11 residues. The V gene lost 2 bases and the J gene lost 8 bases, with 6 bases spanning the gap.

This clone was recorded a few times. V gene TRBV18 combines with J gene TRBJ2-5, with 10 bases lining up with TRBD1. Trimming removed 8 bases from V and 3 bases from J; junction bases left unmatched: 3. This CDR3 region has 13 residues. The germline CDR1 and CDR2 sequences are KGHSH and LQKENI. CDR3 nucleotides: TGTGCCAGCGGTGGGACAGGGGAAGAGACCCAGTACTTC. Translation gives CASGGTGEETQYF.